This TCR beta chain was identified during a study of blood T cells in healthy people across ages. Overall study context: Template switching captured about one barcoded beta molecule per two T cells.

A second about 7 to 12 cycle PCR used barcoded and J-beta primers. TCRdb recomputed calls from the 5' RACE reads with MiXCR, one row per CDR3 protein. The table lists about 1,800,000 distinct CDR3 sequences, 28% of them singletons, with more than 6% in the top ten. Turning to this clonotype: As yet, its antigen is unknown.

Study-wide results and limits: Using unsorted PBMCs precluded a conclusive naive versus antigen-experienced comparison. Both naive CD4+ cell counts and diversity were greater in long-lived donors than in aged donors.

V was pared by 0 bases and J by 4 bases, with 10 bases between. CDR1 and CDR2 from the germline V gene are LNHDA and SQIVND (reference sequence). The CDR3 sequence is 15 residues long. The chain links TRBV19 to TRBJ2-1; TRBD1 is a possible D gene (6 bases). The sequence derives from a woman in her 30s in good health. The sequencing input was blood. The CDR3 loop reads CASSIEGHEYNEQFF. CDR3 DNA sequence: TGTGCCAGTAGTATAGAGGGACACGAGTACAATGAGCAGTTCTTC.